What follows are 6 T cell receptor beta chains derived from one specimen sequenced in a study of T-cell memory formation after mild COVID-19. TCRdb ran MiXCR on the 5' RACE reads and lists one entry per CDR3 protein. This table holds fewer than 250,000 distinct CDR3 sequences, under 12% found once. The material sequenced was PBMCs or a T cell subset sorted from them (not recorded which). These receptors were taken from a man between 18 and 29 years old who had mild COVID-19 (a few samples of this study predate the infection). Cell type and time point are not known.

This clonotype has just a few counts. In DNA, the CDR3 is TGCGCCAGCAGCCGCCCCCGGGGCGGGACGGGTGGCTACACCTTC. This encodes CASSRPRGGTGGYTF. This chain connects TRBV4-1 to TRBJ1-2; D may be TRBD1 (5 bases). Germline lookup yields CDR1 MGHRA and CDR2 YSYEKL. V shed 4 bases and J shed 7 bases, with 19 bases lying between them. There are 15 residues in the CDR3.

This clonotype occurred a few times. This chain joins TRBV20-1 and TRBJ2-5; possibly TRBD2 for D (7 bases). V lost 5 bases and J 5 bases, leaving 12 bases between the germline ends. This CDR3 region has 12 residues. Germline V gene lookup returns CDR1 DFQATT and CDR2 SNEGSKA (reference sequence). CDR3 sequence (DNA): TGCAGTGCTGTCCGGGGGGCGGAGACCCAGTACTTC. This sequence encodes CSAVRGAETQYF.

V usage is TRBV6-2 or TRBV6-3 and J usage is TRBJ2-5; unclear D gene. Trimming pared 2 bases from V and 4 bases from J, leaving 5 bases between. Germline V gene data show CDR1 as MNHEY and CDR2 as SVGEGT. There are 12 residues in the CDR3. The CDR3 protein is CASSYPRETQYF. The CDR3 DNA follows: TGTGCCAGCAGTTACCCGAGAGAGACCCAGTACTTC.

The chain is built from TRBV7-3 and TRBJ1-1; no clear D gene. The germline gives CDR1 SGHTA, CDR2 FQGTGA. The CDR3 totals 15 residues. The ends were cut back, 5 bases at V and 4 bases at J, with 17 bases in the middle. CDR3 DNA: TGTGCCAGCAGCAATTCGGGCGGTACGGGCACTGAAGCTTTCTTT. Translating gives CASSNSGGTGTEAFF.

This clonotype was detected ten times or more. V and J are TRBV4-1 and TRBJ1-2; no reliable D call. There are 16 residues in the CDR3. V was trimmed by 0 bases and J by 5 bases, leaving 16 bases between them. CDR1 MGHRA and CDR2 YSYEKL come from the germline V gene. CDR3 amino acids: CASSQDTKGLIYGYTF. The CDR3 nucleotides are TGCGCCAGCAGCCAAGACACGAAGGGCTTGATATATGGCTACACCTTC.

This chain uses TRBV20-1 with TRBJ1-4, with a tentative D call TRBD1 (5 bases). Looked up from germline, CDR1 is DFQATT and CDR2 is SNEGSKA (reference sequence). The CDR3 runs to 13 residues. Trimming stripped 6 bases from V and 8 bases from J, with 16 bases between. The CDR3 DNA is TGCAGTGCGAGGCAGGGTAATAACGAAAAACTGTTTTTT. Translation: CSARQGNNEKLFF.